Listed below are T cell receptor beta chains from one sample, sequenced in a study of human T cells and chemical hapten exposure. TCRdb itself ran the RACE reads through MiXCR, one entry per CDR3 protein. The data hold some 170,000 distinct CDR3 sequences, with more than 20% observed a single time. This specimen was whole blood, taken in connection with sensitization to the hapten diphenylcyclopropenone (DPC). The receptors derive from a woman aged 50 to 60 with alopecia areata. Some clones in this sample may be carry-over from other donors' samples. Both conserved end residues are trimmed from each CDR3. The D gene is left open where the match is weak.

length: 14; V: TRBV27; J: TRBJ2-1; D: TRBD2; CDR3: ASSLIRLARYNEQF
length: 13; V: TRBV20-1; J: TRBJ2-7; D: TRBD2; CDR3: SASGGAGSSYEQY
length: 13; V: TRBV11-1; J: TRBJ2-5; D: -; CDR3: ASSGTETPAGVQY
length: 15; V: TRBV6-5; J: TRBJ2-6; D: -; CDR3: ASSPHSGESGANVLT
length: 13; V: TRBV7-2; J: TRBJ1-5; D: -; CDR3: ASSLVGSSNQPQH
length: 14; V: TRBV7-9; J: TRBJ1-1; D: TRBD1; CDR3: ASSALTGGGNPEAF
length: 11; V: TRBV27; J: TRBJ1-1; D: TRBD1; CDR3: ASKNRGDTEAF
length: 12; V: TRBV11-2; J: TRBJ1-1; D: -; CDR3: ASRTTWGNTEAF
length: 10; V: TRBV28; J: TRBJ2-7; D: -; CDR3: ASGGGRYEQY
length: 12; V: TRBV24-1; J: TRBJ2-1; D: TRBD2; CDR3: VTPAGAGVNEQF
length: 9; V: TRBV28; J: TRBJ1-4; D: -; CDR3: ATQGREKLF
length: 10; V: TRBV29-1; J: TRBJ1-2; D: -; CDR3: SVTSGNYGYT
length: 11; V: TRBV20-1; J: TRBJ2-2; D: -; CDR3: SARTVATGELF